The present T cell receptor beta chain was sequenced within a study of shared clonotypes between healthy human individuals. General study findings and limits: The sharing of 4.5% to 5.5% of naive CD4 clonotypes was seen across a handful of donors. Investigators collected only blood, and repertoires in tissues likely differ.

This CDR3 contains 15 residues. Trimming pared 2 bases from V and 0 bases from J, leaving 11 bases between. Germline V gene lookup returns CDR1 SGHDT and CDR2 YYEEEE. Produced via immunoSEQ multiplex PCR; TCRdb's table is partial and in-frame only. The repertoire holds some 740,000 clones, with 90% to 95% as singletons. This clone appeared a single time. Its antigen is unknown. CD45RO-negative, CCR7-selected cells formed the naive CD8 fraction, which excluded terminally differentiated effector memory CD45RA+ cells. Sequencing used naive CD8+ T cells sorted from blood. This rearrangement joins TRBV5-6 to TRBJ1-2; no firm D call. The receptor comes from a man aged 30 to 39 in good health. The CDR3: CASSFPRKTNYGYTF. In DNA, the CDR3 is TGTGCCAGCAGCTTCCCCAGGAAGACTAACTATGGCTACACCTTC.